These 23 T cell receptor beta chains share one sample of origin, sequenced in a study of blood T cell repertoires in COVID-19. TCRdb keeps only in-frame clones here, not all; method: immunoSEQ multiplex PCR. This repertoire shows 320,000 or so clones, 89% found once; its top ten account for approximately 5.5%. The specimen sequenced was PBMCs or T cells enriched from blood (not recorded which). The receptors originated from a man in his sixties who had recovered from COVID-19.

The chain has TRBV28 and TRBJ1-1; 9 nucleotides align to TRBD1. V dropped 3 bases and J dropped 6; count of bases not matched to a gene: 8. CDR1 is MDHEN and CDR2 is SYDVKM in the germline V gene. The CDR3 extends over 15 amino acids. In nucleotides, the CDR3 is TGTGCCAGCAGTTTGTCCTCCGGGACAGGGTCTGAAGCTTTCTTT. It is translated as CASSLSSGTGSEAFF.

V gene TRBV7-3 combines with J gene TRBJ1-1, with TRBD1 identical over 10 bases. With V trimmed by 5 bases and J by 3 bases, 6 bases remained unmatched. The CDR3 sequence is 15 residues long. Germline lookup yields CDR1 SGHTA and CDR2 FQGTGA. CDR3 residues: CASSRTGTGDTEAFF. DNA for the CDR3: TGTGCCAGCAGCCGTACCGGGACAGGGGACACTGAAGCTTTCTTT.

The chain links TRBV6-5 to TRBJ1-1, with D possibly matching TRBD1 (6 bases). From germline, CDR1 is MNHEY and CDR2 SVGAGI. The CDR3 consists of 14 residues. V was trimmed by 2 bases and J by 0 bases, leaving 7 bases between them. The CDR3: CASSYGDMNTEAFF. The DNA for the CDR3 is TGTGCCAGCAGTTACGGGGACATGAACACTGAAGCTTTCTTT.

V and J are TRBV7-8 and TRBJ1-6; possibly TRBD1 for D (6 bases). CDR1 SGHVS and CDR2 FQNEAQ come from the germline V gene. V lost 5 bases, J lost 9 bases, and 14 bases lay in between. This CDR3 contains 14 residues. CDR3 in amino acids: CASSTRRGTSPLHF. Here the CDR3 DNA reads TGTGCCAGCAGCACACGCAGGGGTACTTCACCCCTCCACTTT.

The chain recombines TRBV5-1 with TRBJ2-1, with 11 bases fitting TRBD2. With 4 bases clipped from V and 4 bases from J, the junction kept 4 bases outside the gene matches. This CDR3 has 15 residues. CDR1 is SGHRS and CDR2 is YFSETQ in the germline V gene. The chain's CDR3 is CASSEASGGYNEQFF. CDR3 sequence (DNA): TGCGCCAGCAGCGAGGCTAGCGGGGGGTACAATGAGCAGTTCTTC. Together with reference TRBV5-1 and TRBJ2-1, the CDR3 gives the full variable domain: KAGVTQTPRYLIKTRGQQVTLSCSPISGHRSVSWYQQTPGQGLQFLFEYFSETQRNKGNFPGRFSGRQFSNSRSEMNVSTLELGDSALYLCASSEASGGYNEQFFGPGTRLTVL.

The rearrangement links TRBV5-1 to TRBJ2-5, with 8 nucleotides matching TRBD1. CDR3 length: 14 residues. In germline, CDR1 is SGHRS, CDR2 YFSETQ. V dropped 4 bases and J dropped 5; count of bases not matched to a gene: 7. In DNA form, the CDR3 reads TGCGCCAGCAGCCCGCGACAGGGGTGGGAGACCCAGTACTTC. Translated: CASSPRQGWETQYF.

The gene calls are TRBV5-4 and TRBJ1-6; a weak D match, TRBD1 (5 bases). Per germline, CDR1 SGHNT and CDR2 YYREEE (reference sequence). CDR3 length: 14 residues. V was pared by 2 bases and J by 10 bases, with 13 bases between. The CDR3 loop reads CASSFDRNPSPLHF. CDR3 DNA sequence: TGTGCCAGCAGCTTCGACAGAAACCCCTCACCCCTCCACTTT.

The V and J genes are TRBV6-2 or TRBV6-3 and TRBJ2-5, with D possibly matching TRBD1 (5 bases). Germline-derived CDR1 and CDR2 are MNHEY and SVGEGT. Trimming left V 2 bases short and J 2 bases short, with 9 bases between. CDR3 length: 14 amino acids. CDR3 amino acids: CASSYPGIQETQYF. The DNA of the CDR3 is TGTGCCAGCAGTTACCCAGGGATACAAGAGACCCAGTACTTC.

This clone was recorded a few times. The chain uses TRBV7-9 and TRBJ1-3, with 7 bases identical to TRBD1. Germline V gives CDR1 SEHNR, CDR2 FQNEAQ (reference sequence). This CDR3 contains 17 residues. V gave up 2 bases and J gave up 0 bases; unmatched junction bases: 7. The CDR3 nucleotides are TGTGCCAGCAGCTTAAGGGGCGGACAGGTCTCTGGAAACACCATATATTTT. This translates into CASSLRGGQVSGNTIYF.

The genes are TRBV19 and TRBJ1-2, with 9 bases aligning to TRBD1. The germline V gene encodes CDR1 LNHDA and CDR2 SQIVND (reference sequence). The CDR3 is made up of 14 amino acids. J gave up 3 bases and V 7 bases, and 6 bases lay outside the gene matches. CDR3 sequence reads: CASTNRGHDYGYTF. The CDR3 nucleotides read TGTGCCAGTACGAACAGGGGGCACGACTATGGCTACACCTTC. The complete variable domain, with remaining parts taken from reference TRBV19 and TRBJ1-2, reads DGGITQSPKYLFRKEGQNVTLSCEQNLNHDAMYWYRQDPGQGLRLIYYSQIVNDFQKGDIAEGYSVSREKKESFPLTVTSAQKNPTAFYLCASTNRGHDYGYTFGSGTRLTVV.

V usage is TRBV4-1 and J usage is TRBJ2-3; no definite D call. CDR1 and CDR2 (germline): MGHRA, YSYEKL. The CDR3 length is 13 residues. V lost 1 base to trimming and J lost 7 bases, with 9 bases between them. The CDR3 loop is CASSQVQENTQYF. In DNA form, the CDR3 reads TGCGCCAGCAGCCAAGTGCAGGAAAATACGCAGTATTTT.

The genes are TRBV2 and TRBJ1-1; TRBD1 matches at 7 bases. CDR1 and CDR2 from the germline V gene are SNHLY and FYNNEI. This CDR3 contains 13 residues. The junction had 7 bases not matched to a gene; V was cut back by 6 bases and J by 6 bases. As DNA, the CDR3 is TGTGCCAGCAGAGACCAGGGGGTTTCTGAAGCTTTCTTT. As protein: CASRDQGVSEAFF.

The J gene is TRBJ2-2, the V gene TRBV5-1; 8 bases are shared with TRBD2. The CDR3 loop spans 18 amino acids. J was trimmed by 4 bases and V by 4 bases; bases with no gene match: 15. Germline lookup yields CDR1 SGHRS and CDR2 YFSETQ. The CDR3 sequence: CASSPHGGAGVRTGELFF. The CDR3 bases are TGCGCCAGCAGCCCCCACGGGGGGGCAGGGGTGCGCACCGGGGAGCTGTTTTTT.

The V gene is TRBV6-2 or TRBV6-3, the J gene TRBJ2-4; D is perhaps TRBD2 (5 bases). CDR3 length equals 16 residues. Germline V gene data show CDR1 as MNHEY and CDR2 as SVGEGT. The ends were cut back, 0 bases at V and 4 bases at J, with 13 bases in the middle. CDR3 loop: CASSYSRGAAKNIQYF. The DNA of the CDR3 is TGTGCCAGCAGTTACTCCCGAGGAGCGGCTAAAAACATTCAGTACTTC.

The gene calls are TRBV7-2 and TRBJ2-3, with a weak D call TRBD2 (6 bases). The CDR3 spans 16 residues. V lost 6 bases, J lost 2 bases, and 18 bases lay in between. In germline, CDR1 is SGHTA, CDR2 FQGNSA. The CDR3 DNA is TGTGCCAGCAGACAAGGACTAAAACTACTCACAGATACGCAGTATTTT. Its translation: CASRQGLKLLTDTQYF.

The rearrangement uses TRBV4-2 and TRBJ2-3; TRBD1 aligns across 8 bases. The germline CDR1 and CDR2 sequences are LGHNA and YNFKEQ. Losses at the gene ends were 4 bases for V and 0 bases for J; bases not matched to a gene: 6. The CDR3 sequence is 16 residues long. CDR3: CASSPSDRDSTDTQYF. DNA of the CDR3: TGTGCCAGCAGCCCCTCGGACAGGGACAGCACAGATACGCAGTATTTT.

The rearrangement joins TRBV12-3 or TRBV12-4 to TRBJ1-2, with TRBD1 identical over 7 bases. The CDR3 is 13 residues long. The V and J ends lost 6 bases and 4 bases, in that order; junction bases with no gene match: 5. Here the CDR3 DNA reads TGTGCCAGCAGCGTGACAGGGAGCTATGGCTACACCTTC. Its translation is CASSVTGSYGYTF.

The chain combines TRBV9 with TRBJ2-7; 11 bases align to TRBD2. Trimming cost V 0 bases and J 4 bases; bases outside gene matches: 3. This CDR3 contains 15 residues. Germline CDR1 SGDLS, CDR2 YYNGEE. The CDR3 protein is CASSVASGRMYEQYF. The CDR3 nucleotides are TGTGCCAGCAGCGTAGCTAGCGGGAGGATGTACGAGCAGTACTTC.

The rearrangement uses TRBV9 and TRBJ1-1, with a tentative D call TRBD1 (5 bases). The CDR3 has 15 residues. The germline V gene encodes CDR1 SGDLS and CDR2 YYNGEE. V lost 4 bases and J 2 bases, leaving 15 bases between the germline ends. CDR3 protein: CASSPPLDTNTEAFF. As DNA, the CDR3 is TGTGCCAGCAGCCCCCCGTTGGACACAAACACTGAAGCTTTCTTT. Complete variable domain (other parts from reference TRBV9 and TRBJ1-1): DSGVTQTPKHLITATGQRVTLRCSPRSGDLSVYWYQQSLDQGLQFLIQYYNGEERAKGNILERFSAQQFPDLHSELNLSSLELGDSALYFCASSPPLDTNTEAFFGQGTRLTVV.

J is TRBJ2-7 and V is TRBV28, with D possibly being TRBD2 (5 bases). V lost 3 bases to trimming and J lost 0 bases, with 9 bases between them. Looked up from germline, CDR1 is MDHEN and CDR2 is SYDVKM. This CDR3 spans 14 amino acids. The CDR3 region has the DNA TGTGCCAGCAGTTTCGGGGATTCCTCCTACGAGCAGTACTTC. Amino acids: CASSFGDSSYEQYF.

This chain connects TRBV24-1 to TRBJ1-1, with a weak D call TRBD1 (6 bases). The V end lost 3 bases, the J end lost 4 bases, and 17 bases lay between the germline ends. The CDR3 sequence is 16 residues long. Germline V lookup: CDR1 KGHDR, CDR2 SFDVKD. The chain's CDR3 is CATSDPGQGTGTEAFF. The CDR3 nucleotides are TGTGCCACCAGTGATCCGGGGCAGGGGACCGGCACTGAAGCTTTCTTT.

The chain uses TRBV18 and TRBJ2-1; D perhaps matches TRBD2 (6 bases). V was pared by 3 bases and J by 5 bases, with 11 bases between. Looked up from germline, CDR1 is KGHSH and CDR2 is LQKENI. The CDR3 extends over 14 amino acids. In DNA form, the CDR3 reads TGTGCCAGCTCACCGCGGAGGGCCCACAATGAGCAGTTCTTC. Translating gives CASSPRRAHNEQFF.

The genes are TRBV28 and TRBJ1-3; possibly TRBD1 for D (5 bases). The germline V gene encodes CDR1 MDHEN and CDR2 SYDVKM. The CDR3 loop spans 14 amino acids. The V end was cut by 5 bases, the J end by 4 bases, with 12 bases between. The CDR3 coding sequence is TGTGCCAGCAGTCCGTTGGGGCTCGGAAACACCATATATTTT. This gives the protein CASSPLGLGNTIYF.